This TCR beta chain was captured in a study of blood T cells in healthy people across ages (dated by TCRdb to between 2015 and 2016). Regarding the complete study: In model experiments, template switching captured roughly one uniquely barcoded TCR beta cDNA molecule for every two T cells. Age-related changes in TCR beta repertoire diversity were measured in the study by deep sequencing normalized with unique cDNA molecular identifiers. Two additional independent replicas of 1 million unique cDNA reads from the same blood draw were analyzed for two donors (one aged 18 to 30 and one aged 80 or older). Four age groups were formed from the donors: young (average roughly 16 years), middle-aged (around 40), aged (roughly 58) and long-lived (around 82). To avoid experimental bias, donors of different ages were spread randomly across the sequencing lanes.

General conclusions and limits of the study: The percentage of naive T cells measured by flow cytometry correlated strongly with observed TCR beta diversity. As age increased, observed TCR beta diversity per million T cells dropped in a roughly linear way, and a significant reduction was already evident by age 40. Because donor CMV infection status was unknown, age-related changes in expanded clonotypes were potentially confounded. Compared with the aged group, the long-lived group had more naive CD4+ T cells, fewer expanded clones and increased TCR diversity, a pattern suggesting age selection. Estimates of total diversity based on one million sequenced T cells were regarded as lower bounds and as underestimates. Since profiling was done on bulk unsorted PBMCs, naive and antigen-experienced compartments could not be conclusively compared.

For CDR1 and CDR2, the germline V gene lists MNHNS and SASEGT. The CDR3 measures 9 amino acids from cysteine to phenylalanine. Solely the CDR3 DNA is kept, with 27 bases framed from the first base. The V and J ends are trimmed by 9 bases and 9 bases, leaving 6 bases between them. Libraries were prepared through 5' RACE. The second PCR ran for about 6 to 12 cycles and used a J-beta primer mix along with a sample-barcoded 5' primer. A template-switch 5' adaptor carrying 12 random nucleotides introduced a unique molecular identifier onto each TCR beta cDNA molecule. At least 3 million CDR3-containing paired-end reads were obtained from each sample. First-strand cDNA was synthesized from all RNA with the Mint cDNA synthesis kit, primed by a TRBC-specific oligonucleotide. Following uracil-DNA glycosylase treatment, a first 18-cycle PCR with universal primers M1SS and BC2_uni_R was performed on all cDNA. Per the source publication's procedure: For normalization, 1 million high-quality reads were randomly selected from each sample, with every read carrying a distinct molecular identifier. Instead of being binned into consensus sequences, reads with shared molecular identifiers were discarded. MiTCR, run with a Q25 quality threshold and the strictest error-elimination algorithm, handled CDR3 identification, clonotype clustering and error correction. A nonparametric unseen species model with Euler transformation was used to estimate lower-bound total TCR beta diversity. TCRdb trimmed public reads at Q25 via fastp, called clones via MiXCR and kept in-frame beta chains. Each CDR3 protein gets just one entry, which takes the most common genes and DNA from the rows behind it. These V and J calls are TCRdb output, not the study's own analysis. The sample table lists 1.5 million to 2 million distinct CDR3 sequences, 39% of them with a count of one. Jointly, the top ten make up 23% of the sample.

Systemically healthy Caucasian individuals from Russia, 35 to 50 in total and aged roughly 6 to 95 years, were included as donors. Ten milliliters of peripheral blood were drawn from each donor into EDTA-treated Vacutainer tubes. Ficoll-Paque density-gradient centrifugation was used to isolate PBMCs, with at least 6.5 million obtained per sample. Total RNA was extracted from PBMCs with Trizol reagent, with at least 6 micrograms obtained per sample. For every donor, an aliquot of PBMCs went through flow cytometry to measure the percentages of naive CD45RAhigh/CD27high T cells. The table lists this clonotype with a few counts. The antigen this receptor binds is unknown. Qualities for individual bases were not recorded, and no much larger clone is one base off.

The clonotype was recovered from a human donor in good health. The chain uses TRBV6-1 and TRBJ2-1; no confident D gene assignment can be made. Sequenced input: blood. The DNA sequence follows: TGTGCCAGTCATCTTGAGCAGTTCTTC. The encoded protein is CASHLEQFF.